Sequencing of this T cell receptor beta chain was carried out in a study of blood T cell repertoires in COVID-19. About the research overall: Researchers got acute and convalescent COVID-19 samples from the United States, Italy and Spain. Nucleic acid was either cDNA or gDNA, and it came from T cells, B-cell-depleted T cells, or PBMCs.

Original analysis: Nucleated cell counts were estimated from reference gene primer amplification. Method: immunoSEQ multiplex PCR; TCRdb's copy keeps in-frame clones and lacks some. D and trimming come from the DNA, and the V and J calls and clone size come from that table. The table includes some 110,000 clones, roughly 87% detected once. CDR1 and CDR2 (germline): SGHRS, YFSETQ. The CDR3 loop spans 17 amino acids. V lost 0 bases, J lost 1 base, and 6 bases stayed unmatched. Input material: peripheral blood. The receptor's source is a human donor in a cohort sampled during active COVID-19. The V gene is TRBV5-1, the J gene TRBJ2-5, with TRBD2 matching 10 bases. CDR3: CASSLAGSSGGQETQYF. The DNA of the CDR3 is TGCGCCAGCAGCTTGGCCGGTTCTAGCGGGGGCCAAGAGACCCAGTACTTC.